Reported below is one T cell receptor (beta chain). The sample is drawn from a study of blood T cell repertoires in COVID-19. Study-wide context: The samples span acute and convalescent COVID-19 from the United States, Italy and Spain. PBMCs, B-cell-depleted T cells, or T cells were the source of the cDNA or gDNA that made up the material.

The junction had 4 bases not matched to a gene; V was cut back by 6 bases and J by 7 bases. From germline, CDR1 is MNHEY and CDR2 SVGAGI. CDR3 length equals 12 residues. Under the authors' procedure: The authors estimated nucleated cell counts from reference gene primer amplification. This table comes from immunoSEQ multiplex PCR, and its TCRdb copy is limited to in-frame clones, with some not included. From that table come the V and J calls and clone size; the DNA was used to work out D and trimming. The sample shows about 320,000 clones, about 82% of them seen only once. The V and J genes are TRBV6-5 and TRBJ1-2; 8 bases are a match to TRBD1. This TCR derives from a woman between 45 and 60 years old with acute or convalescent COVID-19. Material for sequencing was peripheral blood. In nucleotides, the CDR3 is TGTGCCAGCAGAGCTGACAGGGGTGGCTACACCTTC. It codes for CASRADRGGYTF.